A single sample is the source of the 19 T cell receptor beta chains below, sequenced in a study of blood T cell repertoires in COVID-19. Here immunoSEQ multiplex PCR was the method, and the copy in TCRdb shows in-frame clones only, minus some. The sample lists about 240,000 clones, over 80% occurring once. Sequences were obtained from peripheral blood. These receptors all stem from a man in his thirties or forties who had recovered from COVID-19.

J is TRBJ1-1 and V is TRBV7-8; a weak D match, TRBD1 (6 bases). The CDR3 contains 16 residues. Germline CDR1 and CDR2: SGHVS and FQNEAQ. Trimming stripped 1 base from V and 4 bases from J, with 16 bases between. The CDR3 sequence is CASSLDRVVTSTEAFF. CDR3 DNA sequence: TGTGCCAGCAGCTTAGACAGGGTAGTTACGTCCACTGAAGCTTTCTTT.

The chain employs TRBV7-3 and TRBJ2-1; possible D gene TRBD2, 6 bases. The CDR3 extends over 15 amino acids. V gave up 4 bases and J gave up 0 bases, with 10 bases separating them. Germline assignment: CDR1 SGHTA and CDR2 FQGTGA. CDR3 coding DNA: TGTGCCAGCAGCTCGCTCGGGAGCTCCTACAATGAGCAGTTCTTC. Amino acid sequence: CASSSLGSSYNEQFF.

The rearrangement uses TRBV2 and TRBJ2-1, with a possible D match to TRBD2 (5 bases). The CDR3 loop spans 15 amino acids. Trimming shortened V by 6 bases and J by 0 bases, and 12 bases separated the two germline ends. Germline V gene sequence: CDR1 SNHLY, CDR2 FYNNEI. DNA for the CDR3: TGTGCCAGCAGCCCGGGGAGAAGCTCCTACAATGAGCAGTTCTTC. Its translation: CASSPGRSSYNEQFF.

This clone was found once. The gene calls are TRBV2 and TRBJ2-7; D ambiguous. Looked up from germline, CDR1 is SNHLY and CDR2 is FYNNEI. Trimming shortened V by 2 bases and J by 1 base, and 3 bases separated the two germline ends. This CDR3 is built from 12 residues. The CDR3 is CASSEQSYEQYF. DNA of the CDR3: TGTGCCAGCAGTGAACAGTCCTACGAGCAGTACTTC.

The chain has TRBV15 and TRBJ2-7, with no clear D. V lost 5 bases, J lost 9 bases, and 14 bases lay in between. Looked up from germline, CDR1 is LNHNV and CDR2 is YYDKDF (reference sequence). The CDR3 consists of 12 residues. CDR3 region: CATSGGSGLQYF. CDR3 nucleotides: TGTGCCACCAGCGGTGGCTCCGGGTTGCAGTACTTC.

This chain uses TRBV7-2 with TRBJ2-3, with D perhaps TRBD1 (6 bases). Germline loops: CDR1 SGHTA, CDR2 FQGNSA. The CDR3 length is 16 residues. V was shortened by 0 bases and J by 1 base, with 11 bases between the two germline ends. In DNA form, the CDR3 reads TGTGCCAGCAGCTTAGCGCCCACAGGGCGCACAGATACGCAGTATTTT. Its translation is CASSLAPTGRTDTQYF.

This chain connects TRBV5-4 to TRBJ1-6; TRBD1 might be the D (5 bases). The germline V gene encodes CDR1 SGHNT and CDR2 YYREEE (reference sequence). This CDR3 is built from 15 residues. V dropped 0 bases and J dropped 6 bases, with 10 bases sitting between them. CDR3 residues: CASSLDQGFNSPLHF. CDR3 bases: TGTGCCAGCAGCTTGGATCAGGGTTTTAATTCACCCCTCCACTTT.

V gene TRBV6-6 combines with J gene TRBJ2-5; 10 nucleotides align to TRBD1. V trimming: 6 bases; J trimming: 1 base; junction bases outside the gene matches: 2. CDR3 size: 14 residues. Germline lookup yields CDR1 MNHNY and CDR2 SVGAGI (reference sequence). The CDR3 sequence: CASRRTGGQETQYF. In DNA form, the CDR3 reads TGTGCCAGCAGGAGGACAGGGGGCCAAGAGACCCAGTACTTC.

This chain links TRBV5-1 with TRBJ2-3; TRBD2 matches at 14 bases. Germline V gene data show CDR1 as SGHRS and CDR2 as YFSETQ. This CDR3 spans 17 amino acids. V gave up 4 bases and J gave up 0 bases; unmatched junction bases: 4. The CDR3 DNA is TGCGCCAGCAGCCCGGGACTAGCGGGGGCCAGCACAGATACGCAGTATTTT. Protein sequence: CASSPGLAGASTDTQYF.

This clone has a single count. CDR3 nucleotide sequence: TGTGCCAGCAGGGGTCAGATGGTAGGGGGAAGTCAGCCCCAGCATTTT. Encoded protein: CASRGQMVGGSQPQHF. V usage is TRBV28 and J usage is TRBJ1-5; possibly TRBD1 for D (6 bases). V shed 6 bases and J shed 6 bases, with 21 bases lying between them. Germline V gene lookup returns CDR1 MDHEN and CDR2 SYDVKM. The CDR3 loop spans 16 amino acids.

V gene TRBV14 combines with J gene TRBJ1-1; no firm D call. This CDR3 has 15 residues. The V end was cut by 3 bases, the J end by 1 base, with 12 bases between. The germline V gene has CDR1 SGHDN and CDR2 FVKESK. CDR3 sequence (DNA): TGTGCCAGCAGCCAGGCCTTACAAAGGAACACTGAAGCTTTCTTT. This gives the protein CASSQALQRNTEAFF.

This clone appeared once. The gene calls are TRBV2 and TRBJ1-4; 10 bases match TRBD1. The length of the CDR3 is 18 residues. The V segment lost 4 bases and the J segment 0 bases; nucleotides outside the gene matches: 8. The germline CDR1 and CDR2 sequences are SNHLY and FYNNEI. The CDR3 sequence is CASSVFGDRGATNEKLFF. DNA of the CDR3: TGTGCCAGCAGTGTATTTGGGGACAGGGGAGCAACTAATGAAAAACTGTTTTTT.

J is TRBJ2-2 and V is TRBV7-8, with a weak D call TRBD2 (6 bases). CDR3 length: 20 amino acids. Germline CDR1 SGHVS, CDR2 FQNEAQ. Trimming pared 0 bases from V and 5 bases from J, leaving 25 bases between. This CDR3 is CASSLARATVFSGRTGELFF. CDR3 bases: TGTGCCAGCAGCTTAGCACGGGCCACTGTCTTCTCGGGGAGGACCGGGGAGCTGTTTTTT. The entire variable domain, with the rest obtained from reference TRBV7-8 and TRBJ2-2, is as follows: GAGVSQSPRYKVAKRGQDVALRCDPISGHVSLFWYQQALGQGPEFLTYFQNEAQLDKSGLPSDRFFAERPEGSVSTLKIQRTQQEDSAVYLCASSLARATVFSGRTGELFFGEGSRLTVL.

The CDR3 reads CASMSGGAGTGELFF. CDR3 in DNA: TGTGCCAGCATGAGCGGGGGGGCAGGGACCGGGGAGCTGTTTTTT. The chain joins TRBV5-4 to TRBJ2-2; TRBD2 agrees at 10 bases. V lost 6 bases to trimming and J lost 5 bases; unmatched junction nucleotides: 7. Germline V gene sequence: CDR1 SGHNT, CDR2 YYREEE (reference sequence). There are 15 residues in the CDR3.

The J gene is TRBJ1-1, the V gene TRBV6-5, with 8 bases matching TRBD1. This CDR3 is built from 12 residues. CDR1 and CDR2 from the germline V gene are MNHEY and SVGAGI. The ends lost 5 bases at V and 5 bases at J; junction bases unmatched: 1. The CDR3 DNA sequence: TGTGCCAGCAGTACAGGGGGGACTGAAGCTTTCTTT. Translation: CASSTGGTEAFF.

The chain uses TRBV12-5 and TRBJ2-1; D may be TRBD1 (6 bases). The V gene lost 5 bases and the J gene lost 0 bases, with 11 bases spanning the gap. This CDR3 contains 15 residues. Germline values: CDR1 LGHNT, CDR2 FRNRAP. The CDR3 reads CASGLRTVSYNEQFF. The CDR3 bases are TGTGCTAGTGGTCTAAGGACAGTCTCCTACAATGAGCAGTTCTTC.

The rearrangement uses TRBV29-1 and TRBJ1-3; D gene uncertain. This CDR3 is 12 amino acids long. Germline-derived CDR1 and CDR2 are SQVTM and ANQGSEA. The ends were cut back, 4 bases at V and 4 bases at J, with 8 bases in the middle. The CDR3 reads CSVGYSGNTIYF. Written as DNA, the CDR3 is TGCAGCGTTGGTTATTCCGGAAACACCATATATTTT.

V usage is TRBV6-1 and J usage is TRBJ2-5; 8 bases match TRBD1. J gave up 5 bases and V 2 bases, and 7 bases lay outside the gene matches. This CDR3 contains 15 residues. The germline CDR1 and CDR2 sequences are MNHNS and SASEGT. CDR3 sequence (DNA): TGTGCCAGCAGTGAAATAGGACAGGGCTGGGAGACCCAGTACTTC. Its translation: CASSEIGQGWETQYF.

CDR3: CASSQTYEQYF. CDR3 DNA sequence: TGTGCCAGCAGCCAGACCTACGAGCAGTACTTC. The chain combines TRBV2 with TRBJ2-7; D is undetermined. Germline V lookup: CDR1 SNHLY, CDR2 FYNNEI. The CDR3 has 11 residues. Trimming cost V 6 bases and J 2 bases, with 5 bases left between them.